This TCR beta chain appears in the sequencing data of a study of blood T cell repertoires in COVID-19. Many counts were recorded for this clone. The germline gives CDR1 KGHDR, CDR2 SFDVKD. V lost 6 bases to trimming and J lost 5 bases, with 9 bases between them. There are 12 residues in the CDR3. This table comes from immunoSEQ multiplex PCR, and its TCRdb copy is limited to in-frame clones, with some not included. The sample lists 260,000 or so clones, approximately 89% occurring once. Material for sequencing was PBMCs or T cells enriched from blood (not recorded which). The V gene is TRBV24-1, the J gene TRBJ2-5; D remains ambiguous. This TCR derives from a woman between 35 and 50 years old with acute COVID-19. Written as DNA, the CDR3 is TGTGCCACCAGTAACCTGAGGGAGACCCAGTACTTC. It codes for CATSNLRETQYF.